This entry lists 17 T cell receptor beta chains sequenced from one sample in a study of blood T cell repertoires in COVID-19. Repertoires were generated with immunoSEQ multiplex PCR, while TCRdb's copy carries only in-frame clones and drops some. The sample lists 40,000 to 50,000 clones; more than 75% were seen once. Source material: peripheral blood. Receptors originate from a woman aged 80 or over with COVID-19, enrolled during active disease.

J is TRBJ1-5 and V is TRBV19; 8 bases align to TRBD1. CDR3 length equals 14 residues. The ends lost 6 bases at V and 9 bases at J; junction bases unmatched: 10. The germline gives CDR1 LNHDA, CDR2 SQIVND (reference sequence). The CDR3 coding sequence is TGTGCCAGTAGCGAGGACAGGGTGGGCCCGCCCCAGCATTTT. This gives the protein CASSEDRVGPPQHF. Full variable domain (outside the CDR3, taken from reference TRBV19 and TRBJ1-5): DGGITQSPKYLFRKEGQNVTLSCEQNLNHDAMYWYRQDPGQGLRLIYYSQIVNDFQKGDIAEGYSVSREKKESFPLTVTSAQKNPTAFYLCASSEDRVGPPQHFGDGTRLSIL.

This clone showed up just a few times. J is TRBJ1-5 and V is TRBV3-1 (or the pseudogene TRBV3-2); D remains unclear. Trimming shortened V by 4 bases and J by 2 bases, and 9 bases separated the two germline ends. From germline, CDR1 is LGHDT and CDR2 YNNKEL (reference sequence). This CDR3 is 14 amino acids long. CDR3: CASSLAVGNQPQHF. CDR3 sequence (DNA): TGTGCCAGCAGCCTGGCGGTGGGCAATCAGCCCCAGCATTTT.

The chain is built from TRBV10-2 and TRBJ1-2, with TRBD1 matching over 7 bases. CDR3 length: 13 amino acids. Germline CDR1 and CDR2: WSHSY and SAAADI. The trim removed 5 bases at V and 3 bases at J, leaving 3 bases unmatched. The CDR3 DNA reads as TGCGCCAGCAGTCAGCAGGGGGACTATGGCTACACCTTC. Residues: CASSQQGDYGYTF.

The genes are TRBV11-2 and TRBJ1-5; no clear D. The CDR3 runs to 15 residues. V was clipped by 1 base and J by 1 base, with 8 bases between them. Germline V gene data show CDR1 as SGHAT and CDR2 as FQNNGV. In DNA, the CDR3 is TGTGCCAGCAGCTTAGGTTATGGCAGCAATCAGCCCCAGCATTTT. Translated: CASSLGYGSNQPQHF.

The V and J genes are TRBV5-4 and TRBJ2-4; TRBD1 matches at 8 bases. The length of the CDR3 is 16 residues. J lost 7 bases, V lost 0 bases, and 9 bases had no gene match. In germline, CDR1 is SGHNT, CDR2 YYREEE (reference sequence). For the CDR3, the DNA is TGTGCCAGCAGCTTGGCGGGGACAGGTAACCGGAACATTCAGTACTTC. Protein: CASSLAGTGNRNIQYF.

The rearrangement links TRBV28 to TRBJ1-1; 7 nucleotides align to TRBD1. The CDR3 totals 20 residues. Trimming removed 7 bases from V and 1 base from J; junction bases left unmatched: 24. In germline, CDR1 is MDHEN, CDR2 SYDVKM. The CDR3 DNA reads as TGTGCCAGCAACCCCCTACAGAATAGACAGGGTGGTCGGGCGAACACTGAAGCTTTCTTT. Encoded protein: CASNPLQNRQGGRANTEAFF.

V and J are TRBV7-3 and TRBJ1-2, with TRBD1 matching 8 bases. Germline trimming cut 0 bases from V and 2 bases from J; bases unmatched to any gene: 5. CDR3 length: 16 amino acids. Germline CDR1 SGHTA, CDR2 FQGTGA. The CDR3 nucleotides are TGTGCCAGCAGCTTAACCTTTGACAGGGGAAACTATGGCTACACCTTC. It yields the protein CASSLTFDRGNYGYTF.

The chain couples TRBV2 to TRBJ1-5; D ambiguous. This CDR3 region has 13 residues. V was cut by 0 bases and J by 5 bases, with 5 bases left in between. Germline V gene data show CDR1 as SNHLY and CDR2 as FYNNEI. CDR3 sequence: CASSEAVYQPQHF. As DNA, the CDR3 is TGTGCCAGCAGTGAAGCTGTATATCAGCCCCAGCATTTT.

The genes are TRBV28 and TRBJ1-2, with unresolved D. Germline V gives CDR1 MDHEN, CDR2 SYDVKM. Trimming shortened V by 5 bases and J by 6 bases, and 10 bases separated the two germline ends. CDR3 length: 12 amino acids. Here the CDR3 DNA reads TGTGCCAGCAGTGATACAGAGCATGGCTACACCTTC. Encoded protein: CASSDTEHGYTF.

The rearrangement links TRBV28 to TRBJ2-2; D is possibly TRBD2 (6 bases). The V end lost 7 bases, the J end lost 5 bases, and 11 bases lay between the germline ends. The germline gives CDR1 MDHEN, CDR2 SYDVKM. The length of the CDR3 is 13 residues. The CDR3 sequence is CASISGETGELFF. The CDR3 DNA reads as TGTGCCAGCATTTCGGGGGAAACCGGGGAGCTGTTTTTT.

This clone has only one observation. The V call is TRBV5-1, the J call TRBJ2-7; D is ambiguous. The CDR3 totals 11 residues. The V and J ends lost 4 bases and 3 bases respectively, with 5 bases between them. CDR1 is SGHRS and CDR2 is YFSETQ in the germline V gene. The CDR3 protein is CASSQNYEQYF. The CDR3, as DNA: TGCGCCAGCAGCCAAAACTACGAGCAGTACTTC. Complete variable domain (other parts from reference TRBV5-1 and TRBJ2-7): KAGVTQTPRYLIKTRGQQVTLSCSPISGHRSVSWYQQTPGQGLQFLFEYFSETQRNKGNFPGRFSGRQFSNSRSEMNVSTLELGDSALYLCASSQNYEQYFGPGTRLTVT.

CDR3 residues: CASSFGSGTATDTQYF. CDR3 nucleotides: TGTGCCAGCAGCTTTGGTTCCGGGACAGCCACAGATACGCAGTATTTT. The V and J genes are TRBV5-6 and TRBJ2-3; 7 bases are shared with TRBD1. The CDR3 consists of 16 residues. Germline assignment: CDR1 SGHDT and CDR2 YYEEEE. V lost 2 bases and J lost 2; bases outside the gene matches: 8.

This chain links TRBV6-2 or TRBV6-3 with TRBJ1-5; D is uncertain. The CDR3 extends over 16 amino acids. V lost 5 bases and J lost 3, with 17 bases in between. The germline V gene encodes CDR1 MNHEY and CDR2 SVGEGT. CDR3 sequence: CASSPRRVEPNQPQHF. For the CDR3, the DNA is TGTGCCAGCAGTCCCCGGCGGGTTGAGCCCAATCAGCCCCAGCATTTT.

The rearrangement joins TRBV29-1 to TRBJ1-1, with unresolved D. The CDR3 has 12 amino acids. Germline V gene lookup returns CDR1 SQVTM and CDR2 ANQGSEA. Trimming shortened V by 4 bases and J by 6 bases, and 12 bases separated the two germline ends. The chain's CDR3 is CSVVAGFAEAFF. The CDR3 nucleotides are TGCAGCGTTGTTGCGGGTTTTGCTGAAGCTTTCTTT.

J is TRBJ1-2 and V is TRBV6-1; tentative D call: TRBD1 (5 bases). CDR1 MNHNS and CDR2 SASEGT come from the germline V gene. Trimming stripped 0 bases from V and 3 bases from J, with 14 bases between. This CDR3 contains 16 residues. CDR3 amino acids: CASSEAPGGGYYGYTF. CDR3 sequence (DNA): TGTGCCAGCAGTGAAGCGCCCGGGGGAGGGTACTATGGCTACACCTTC.

The chain employs TRBV19 and TRBJ2-2; D call uncertain. CDR3 length: 16 amino acids. Trimming took 3 bases from V and 0 from J, leaving 11 bases between them. Germline-derived CDR1 and CDR2 are LNHDA and SQIVND (reference sequence). The CDR3 region is CASSISQRANTGELFF. The CDR3 nucleotides are TGTGCCAGTAGTATTAGTCAGCGCGCGAACACCGGGGAGCTGTTTTTT.

The chain carries TRBV11-3 and TRBJ2-5, with D maybe TRBD1 (6 bases). Per germline, CDR1 SGHNT and CDR2 YENEEA. The germline V and J ends were trimmed by 5 bases and 5 bases, with 12 bases remaining between them. CDR3 length: 13 residues. The CDR3 loop is CASSRQGYETQYF. DNA for the CDR3: TGTGCCAGCAGCCGGCAGGGGTACGAGACCCAGTACTTC.